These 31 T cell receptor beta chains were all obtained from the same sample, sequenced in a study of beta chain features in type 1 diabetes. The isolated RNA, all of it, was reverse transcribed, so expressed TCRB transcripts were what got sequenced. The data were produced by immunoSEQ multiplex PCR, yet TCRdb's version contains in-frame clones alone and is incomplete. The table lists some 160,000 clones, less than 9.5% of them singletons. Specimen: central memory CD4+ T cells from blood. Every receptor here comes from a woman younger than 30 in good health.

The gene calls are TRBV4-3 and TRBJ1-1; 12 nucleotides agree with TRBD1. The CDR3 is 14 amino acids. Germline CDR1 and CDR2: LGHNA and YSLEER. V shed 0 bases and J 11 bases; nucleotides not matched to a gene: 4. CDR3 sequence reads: CASSQEGQGAWAFF. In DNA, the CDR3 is TGCGCCAGCAGCCAAGAGGGACAGGGGGCGTGGGCTTTCTTT.

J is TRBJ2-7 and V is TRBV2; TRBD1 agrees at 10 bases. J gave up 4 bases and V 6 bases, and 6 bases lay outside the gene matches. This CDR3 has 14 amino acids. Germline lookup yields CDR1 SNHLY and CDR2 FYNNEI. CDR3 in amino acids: CASRGDRGSYEQYF. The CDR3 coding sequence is TGTGCCAGCAGGGGGGACAGGGGCTCATACGAGCAGTACTTC. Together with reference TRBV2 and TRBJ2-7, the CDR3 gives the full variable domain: EPEVTQTPSHQVTQMGQEVILRCVPISNHLYFYWYRQILGQKVEFLVSFYNNEISEKSEIFDDQFSVERPDGSNFTLKIRSTKLEDSAMYFCASRGDRGSYEQYFGPGTRLTVT.

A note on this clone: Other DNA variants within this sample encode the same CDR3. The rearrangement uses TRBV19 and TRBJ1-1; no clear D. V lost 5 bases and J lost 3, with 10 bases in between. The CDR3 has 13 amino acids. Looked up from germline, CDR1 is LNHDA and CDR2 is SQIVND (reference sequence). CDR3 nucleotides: TGTGCCAGTAGTCTGTCCCGGGACACTGAAGCTTTCTTT. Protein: CASSLSRDTEAFF. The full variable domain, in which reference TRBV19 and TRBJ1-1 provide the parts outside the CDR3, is DGGITQSPKYLFRKEGQNVTLSCEQNLNHDAMYWYRQDPGQGLRLIYYSQIVNDFQKGDIAEGYSVSREKKESFPLTVTSAQKNPTAFYLCASSLSRDTEAFFGQGTRLTVV.

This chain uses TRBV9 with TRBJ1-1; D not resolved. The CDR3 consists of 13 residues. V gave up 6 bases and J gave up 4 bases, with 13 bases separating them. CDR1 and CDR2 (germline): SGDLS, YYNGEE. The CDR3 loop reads CASNKGGPTEAFF. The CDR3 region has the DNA TGTGCCAGCAACAAGGGCGGGCCCACTGAAGCTTTCTTT.

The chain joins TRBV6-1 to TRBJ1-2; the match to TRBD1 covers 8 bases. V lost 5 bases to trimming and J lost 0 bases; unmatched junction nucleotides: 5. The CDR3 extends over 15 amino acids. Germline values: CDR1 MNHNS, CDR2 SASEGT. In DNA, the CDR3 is TGTGCCAGCAGTCGACAGGGGTTATCTAACTATGGCTACACCTTC. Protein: CASSRQGLSNYGYTF.

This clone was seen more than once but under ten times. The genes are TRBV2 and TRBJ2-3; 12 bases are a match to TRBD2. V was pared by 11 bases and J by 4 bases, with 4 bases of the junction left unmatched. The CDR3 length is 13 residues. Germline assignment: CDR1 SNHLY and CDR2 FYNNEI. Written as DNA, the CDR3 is TGTGCCTTCGGACTAGCGGGGTCAGATACGCAGTATTTT. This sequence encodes CAFGLAGSDTQYF. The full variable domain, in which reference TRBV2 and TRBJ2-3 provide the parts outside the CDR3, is EPEVTQTPSHQVTQMGQEVILRCVPISNHLYFYWYRQILGQKVEFLVSFYNNEISEKSEIFDDQFSVERPDGSNFTLKIRSTKLEDSAMYFCAFGLAGSDTQYFGPGTRLTVL.

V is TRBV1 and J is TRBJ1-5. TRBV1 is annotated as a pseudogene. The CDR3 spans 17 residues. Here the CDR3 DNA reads TGCACCAGCAGACCCCGACGGTGGGAGAGTATGGGACAGCCCCAGCATTTT. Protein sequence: CTSRPRRWESMGQPQHF.

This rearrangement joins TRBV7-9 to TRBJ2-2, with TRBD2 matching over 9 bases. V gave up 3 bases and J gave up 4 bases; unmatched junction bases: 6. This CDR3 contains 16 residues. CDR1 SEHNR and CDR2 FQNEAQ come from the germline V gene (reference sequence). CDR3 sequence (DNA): TGTGCCAGCAGCTTGCGGCGGGGGGGCCTCACCGGGGAGCTGTTTTTT. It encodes CASSLRRGGLTGELFF.

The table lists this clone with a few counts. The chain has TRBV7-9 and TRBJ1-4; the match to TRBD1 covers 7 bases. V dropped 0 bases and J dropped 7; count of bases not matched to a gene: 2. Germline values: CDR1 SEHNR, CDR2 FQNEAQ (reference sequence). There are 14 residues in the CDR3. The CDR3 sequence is CASSLAQGGEKLFF. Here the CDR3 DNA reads TGTGCCAGCAGCTTAGCCCAGGGGGGTGAAAAACTGTTTTTT.

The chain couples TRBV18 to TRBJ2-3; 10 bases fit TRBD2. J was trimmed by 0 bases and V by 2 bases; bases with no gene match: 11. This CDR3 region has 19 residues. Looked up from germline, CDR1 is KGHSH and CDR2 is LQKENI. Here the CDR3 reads CASSPGLAGDPISTDTQYF. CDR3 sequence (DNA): TGTGCCAGCTCACCAGGGCTAGCGGGAGACCCCATCAGCACAGATACGCAGTATTTT.

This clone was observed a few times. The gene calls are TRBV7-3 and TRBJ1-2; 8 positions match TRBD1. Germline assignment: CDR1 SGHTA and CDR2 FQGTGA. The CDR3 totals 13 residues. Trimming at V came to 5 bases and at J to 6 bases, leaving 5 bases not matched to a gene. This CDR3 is CASSNGQGHGYTF. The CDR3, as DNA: TGTGCCAGCAGCAACGGACAGGGCCATGGCTACACCTTC.

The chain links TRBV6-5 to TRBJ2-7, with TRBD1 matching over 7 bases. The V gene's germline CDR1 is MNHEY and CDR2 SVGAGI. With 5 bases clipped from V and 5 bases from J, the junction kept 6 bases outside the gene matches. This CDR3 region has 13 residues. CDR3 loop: CASSTPQGHEQYF. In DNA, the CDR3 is TGTGCCAGCAGTACCCCACAGGGGCACGAGCAGTACTTC.

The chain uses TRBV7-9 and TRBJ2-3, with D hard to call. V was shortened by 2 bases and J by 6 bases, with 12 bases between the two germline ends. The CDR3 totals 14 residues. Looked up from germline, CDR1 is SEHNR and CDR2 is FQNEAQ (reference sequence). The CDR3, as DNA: TGTGCCAGCAGCTTAAATGTGGCCCCGGATACGCAGTATTTT. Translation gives CASSLNVAPDTQYF.

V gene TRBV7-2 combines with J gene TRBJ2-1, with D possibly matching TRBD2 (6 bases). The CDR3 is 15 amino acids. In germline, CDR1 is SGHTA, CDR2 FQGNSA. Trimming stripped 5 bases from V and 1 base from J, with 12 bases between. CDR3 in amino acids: CASSRERISYNEQFF. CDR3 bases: TGTGCCAGCAGCCGGGAGCGCATATCCTACAATGAGCAGTTCTTC.

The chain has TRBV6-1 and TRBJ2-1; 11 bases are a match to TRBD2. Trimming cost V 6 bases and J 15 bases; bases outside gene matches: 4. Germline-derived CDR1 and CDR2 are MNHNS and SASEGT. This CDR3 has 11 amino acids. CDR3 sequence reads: CASSYSGRVFF. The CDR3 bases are TGTGCCAGCAGCTATAGCGGGAGGGTGTTCTTC.

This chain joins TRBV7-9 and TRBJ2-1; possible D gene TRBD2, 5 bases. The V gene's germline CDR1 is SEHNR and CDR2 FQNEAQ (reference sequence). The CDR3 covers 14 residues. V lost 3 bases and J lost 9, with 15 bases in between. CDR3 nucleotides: TGTGCCAGCAGCTTCTCGGGCCCCGGAGGTGAGCAGTTCTTC. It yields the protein CASSFSGPGGEQFF.

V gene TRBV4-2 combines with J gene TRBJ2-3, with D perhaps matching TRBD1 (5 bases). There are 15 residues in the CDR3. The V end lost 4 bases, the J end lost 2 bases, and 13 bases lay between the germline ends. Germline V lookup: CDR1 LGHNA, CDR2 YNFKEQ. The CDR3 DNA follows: TGTGCCAGCAGCCGCGGACAAATCGACACAGATACGCAGTATTTT. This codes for CASSRGQIDTDTQYF.

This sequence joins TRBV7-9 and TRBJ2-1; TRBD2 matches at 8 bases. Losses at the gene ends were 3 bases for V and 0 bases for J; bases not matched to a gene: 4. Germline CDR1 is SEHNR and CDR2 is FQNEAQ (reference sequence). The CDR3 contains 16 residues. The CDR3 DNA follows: TGTGCCAGCAGCTTGACTAGCGCTACCTCCTACAATGAGCAGTTCTTC. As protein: CASSLTSATSYNEQFF.

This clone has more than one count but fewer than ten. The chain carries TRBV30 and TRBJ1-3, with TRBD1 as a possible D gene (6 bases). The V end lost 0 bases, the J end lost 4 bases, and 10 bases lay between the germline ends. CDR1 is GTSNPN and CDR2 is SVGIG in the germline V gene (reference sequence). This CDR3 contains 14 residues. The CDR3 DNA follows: TGTGCCTGGAGTGTACCCGGGACAGGAAACACCATATATTTT. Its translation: CAWSVPGTGNTIYF.

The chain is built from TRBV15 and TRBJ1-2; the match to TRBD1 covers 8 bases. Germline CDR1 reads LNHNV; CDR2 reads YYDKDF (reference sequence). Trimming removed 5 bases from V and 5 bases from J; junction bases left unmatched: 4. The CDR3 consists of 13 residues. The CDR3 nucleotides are TGTGCCACCAGCCGGGACAGGTCGTATGGCTACACCTTC. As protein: CATSRDRSYGYTF.

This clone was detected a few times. The CDR3 DNA is TGTGCCTGGGGGCAGAGCTCCTACGAGCAGTACTTC. It is translated as CAWGQSSYEQYF. This chain joins TRBV30 and TRBJ2-7; D gene unclear. CDR1 is GTSNPN, CDR2 SVGIG, per germline (reference sequence). CDR3 length: 12 residues. Trimming took off 5 bases at V and 0 bases at J, with 8 bases between the two ends.

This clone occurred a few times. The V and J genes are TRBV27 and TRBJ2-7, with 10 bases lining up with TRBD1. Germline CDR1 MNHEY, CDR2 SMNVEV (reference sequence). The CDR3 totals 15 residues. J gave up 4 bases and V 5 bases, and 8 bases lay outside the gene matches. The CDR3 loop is CASSPWTGGVYEQYF. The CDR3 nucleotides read TGTGCCAGCAGTCCGTGGACAGGGGGGGTTTACGAGCAGTACTTC.

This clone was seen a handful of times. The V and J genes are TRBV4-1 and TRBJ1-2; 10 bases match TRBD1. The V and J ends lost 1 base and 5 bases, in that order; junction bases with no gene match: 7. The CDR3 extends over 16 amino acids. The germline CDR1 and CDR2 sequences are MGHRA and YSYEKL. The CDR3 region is CASSQGDRGAGYGYTF. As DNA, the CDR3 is TGCGCCAGCAGCCAAGGGGACAGGGGCGCAGGTTATGGCTACACCTTC.

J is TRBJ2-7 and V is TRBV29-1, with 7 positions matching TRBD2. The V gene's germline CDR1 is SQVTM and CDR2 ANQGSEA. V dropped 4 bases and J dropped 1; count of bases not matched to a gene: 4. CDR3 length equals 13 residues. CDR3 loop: CSVVIAGSYEQYF. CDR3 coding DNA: TGCAGCGTTGTGATAGCGGGTTCCTACGAGCAGTACTTC.

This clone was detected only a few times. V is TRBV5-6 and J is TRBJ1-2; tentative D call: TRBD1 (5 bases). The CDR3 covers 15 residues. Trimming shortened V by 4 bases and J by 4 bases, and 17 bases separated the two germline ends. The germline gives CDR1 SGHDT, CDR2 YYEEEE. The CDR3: CASSPRLGGGYGYTF. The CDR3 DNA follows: TGTGCCAGCAGCCCCAGGCTCGGGGGGGGCTATGGCTACACCTTC. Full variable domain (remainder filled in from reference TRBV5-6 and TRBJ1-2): DAGVTQSPTHLIKTRGQQVTLRCSPKSGHDTVSWYQQALGQGPQFIFQYYEEEERQRGNFPDRFSGHQFPNYSSELNVNALLLGDSALYLCASSPRLGGGYGYTFGSGTRLTVV.

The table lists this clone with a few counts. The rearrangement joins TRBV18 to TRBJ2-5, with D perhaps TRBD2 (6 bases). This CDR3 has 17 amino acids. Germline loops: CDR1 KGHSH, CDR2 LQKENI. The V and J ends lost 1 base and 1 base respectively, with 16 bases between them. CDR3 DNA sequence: TGTGCCAGCTCACCACGTAATAGCGGAGGCTTCCAAGAGACCCAGTACTTC. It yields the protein CASSPRNSGGFQETQYF.

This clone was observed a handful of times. The CDR3 region is CAWGPFNEQFF. In nucleotides, the CDR3 is TGTGCCTGGGGGCCCTTCAATGAGCAGTTCTTC. The rearrangement joins TRBV30 to TRBJ2-1; no definite D call. This CDR3 spans 11 amino acids. Trimming pared 5 bases from V and 6 bases from J, leaving 8 bases between. Per the germline V gene, CDR1 is GTSNPN and CDR2 is SVGIG (reference sequence).

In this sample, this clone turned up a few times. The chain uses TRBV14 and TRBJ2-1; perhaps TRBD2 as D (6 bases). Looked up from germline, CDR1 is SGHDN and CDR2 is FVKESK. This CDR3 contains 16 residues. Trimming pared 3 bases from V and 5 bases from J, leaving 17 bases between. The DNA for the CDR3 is TGTGCCAGCAGCCAGTTACGGGACTTTTTTAACAATGAGCAGTTCTTC. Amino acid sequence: CASSQLRDFFNNEQFF.

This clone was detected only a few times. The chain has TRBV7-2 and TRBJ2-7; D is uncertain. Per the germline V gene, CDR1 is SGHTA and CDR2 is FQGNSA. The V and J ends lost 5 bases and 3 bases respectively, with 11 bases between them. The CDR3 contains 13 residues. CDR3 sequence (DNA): TGTGCCAGCAGCAAATCCGAGGTCTACGAGCAGTACTTC. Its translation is CASSKSEVYEQYF.

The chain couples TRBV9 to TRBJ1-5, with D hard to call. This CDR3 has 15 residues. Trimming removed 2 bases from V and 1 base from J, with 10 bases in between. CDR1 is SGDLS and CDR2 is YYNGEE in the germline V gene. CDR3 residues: CASSVGSESNQPQHF. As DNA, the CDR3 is TGTGCCAGCAGCGTGGGTAGCGAGAGCAATCAGCCCCAGCATTTT.

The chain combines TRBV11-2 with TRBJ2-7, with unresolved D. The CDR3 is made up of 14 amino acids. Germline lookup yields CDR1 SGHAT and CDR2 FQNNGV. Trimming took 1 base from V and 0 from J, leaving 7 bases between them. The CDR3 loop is CASSLGSTSYEQYF. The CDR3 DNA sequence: TGTGCCAGCAGCTTAGGGTCTACCTCCTACGAGCAGTACTTC.